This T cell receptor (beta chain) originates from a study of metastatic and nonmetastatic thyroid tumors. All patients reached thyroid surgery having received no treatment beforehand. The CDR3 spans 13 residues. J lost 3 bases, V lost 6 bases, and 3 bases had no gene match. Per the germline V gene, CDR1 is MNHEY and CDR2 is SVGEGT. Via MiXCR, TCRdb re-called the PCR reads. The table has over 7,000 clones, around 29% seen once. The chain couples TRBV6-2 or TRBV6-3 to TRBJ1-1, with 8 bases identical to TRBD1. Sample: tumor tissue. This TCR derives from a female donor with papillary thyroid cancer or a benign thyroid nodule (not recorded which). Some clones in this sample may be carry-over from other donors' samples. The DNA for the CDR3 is TGTGCCAGCAGCCAGGGGGCTGACACTGAAGCTTTCTTT. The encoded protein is CASSQGADTEAFF.